These 22 T cell receptor beta chains were sequenced from one sample in a study of blood T cells in healthy people across ages. A second about 7 to 11 cycle PCR used barcoded and J-beta primers. In TCRdb, the 5' RACE reads were re-called with MiXCR into one record per CDR3 protein. The sample lists about 670,000 distinct CDR3 sequences; around 41% were seen once. The sequencing input was blood. Receptors were obtained from a man older than 75 in good health.

In this sample, this clonotype turned up a few times. This chain uses TRBV28 with TRBJ2-5; D remains ambiguous. The CDR3 has 13 amino acids. Germline V CDR1 and CDR2: MDHEN, SYDVKM. Trimming stripped 6 bases from V and 3 bases from J, with 11 bases between. The CDR3 DNA follows: TGTGCCAGCAGACAATTCAACAAAGAGACCCAGTACTTC. Residues: CASRQFNKETQYF.

J is TRBJ1-1 and V is TRBV6-2 or TRBV6-3, with D unresolved. This CDR3 spans 14 amino acids. Trimming took off 5 bases at V and 0 bases at J, with 10 bases between the two ends. From germline, CDR1 is MNHEY and CDR2 SVGEGT. The CDR3 DNA reads as TGTGCCAGCAGTCCCAACAAAATGAACACTGAAGCTTTCTTT. Translating gives CASSPNKMNTEAFF.

The rearrangement joins TRBV13 to TRBJ2-1, with 12 bases that match TRBD1. The CDR3 extends over 16 amino acids. Germline trimming cut 5 bases from V and 9 bases from J; bases unmatched to any gene: 11. Looked up from germline, CDR1 is PRHDT and CDR2 is FYEKMQ (reference sequence). The CDR3 here is CASSRPGQGAISEQFF. DNA of the CDR3: TGTGCCAGCAGCAGACCGGGACAGGGGGCAATAAGTGAGCAGTTCTTC. Using reference TRBV13 and TRBJ2-1 for the parts outside the CDR3, the full variable domain is AAGVIQSPRHLIKEKRETATLKCYPIPRHDTVYWYQQGPGQDPQFLISFYEKMQSDKGSIPDRFSAQQFSDYHSELNMSSLELGDSALYFCASSRPGQGAISEQFFGPGTRLTVL.

This chain uses TRBV29-1 with TRBJ2-1, with D possibly TRBD1 on 6 matching bases. Trimming took 6 bases from V and 5 from J, leaving 20 bases between them. The CDR3 runs to 15 residues. CDR1 is SQVTM and CDR2 is ANQGSEA in the germline V gene. The CDR3 here is CSVKGVGEGDNEQFF. CDR3 DNA sequence: TGCAGCGTGAAGGGGGTGGGCGAGGGTGACAATGAGCAGTTCTTC.

For this clonotype: Its ends do not fully match the called genes, so a read error is possible. V gene TRBV7-6 combines with J gene TRBJ2-3; 9 bases map to TRBD2. The germline gives CDR1 SGHVS, CDR2 FNYEAQ. This CDR3 comprises 14 residues. The CDR3 loop reads CVSSLAGAQDTQYF. The DNA of the CDR3 is TGTGTCAGCAGCTTAGCGGGGGCTCAAGATACGCAGTATTTT. The full variable domain, with the rest looked up from reference TRBV7-6 and TRBJ2-3, is GAGVSQSPRYKVTKRGQDVALRCDPISGHVSLYWYRQALGQGPEFLTYFNYEAQQDKSGLPNDRFSAERPEGSISTLTIQRTEQRDSAMYRCVSSLAGAQDTQYFGPGTRLTVL.

The V and J genes are TRBV7-2 and TRBJ2-4; 9 bases map to TRBD2. The end of the DNA fits TRBJ2-7 better, so the J call may be wrong. Germline V lookup: CDR1 SGHTA, CDR2 FQGNSA. CDR3 length: 15 amino acids. DNA for the CDR3: TGTGCCAGCAGTACTACCGGGACTAGCATCTACGAGCAGTACTTC. This codes for CASSTTGTSIYEQYF.

This clonotype turned up a few times. The chain couples TRBV4-3 to TRBJ1-2, with TRBD1 matching over 7 bases. This CDR3 is 15 amino acids long. V dropped 3 bases and J dropped 4; count of bases not matched to a gene: 8. Per germline, CDR1 LGHNA and CDR2 YSLEER. The CDR3 loop reads CASSHLQGQGYGYTF. The CDR3 region has the DNA TGCGCCAGCAGCCACCTACAGGGGCAAGGCTATGGCTACACCTTC.

The genes are TRBV7-8 and TRBJ2-5; unclear D gene. The J call may be wrong; the DNA end is better matched by TRBJ2-7. This CDR3 is 12 amino acids long. The germline gives CDR1 SGHVS, CDR2 FQNEAQ. CDR3 coding DNA: TGTGCCAGCAGCTTATTAGTTCCCGAGCAGTACTTC. It codes for CASSLLVPEQYF.

This chain uses TRBV7-2 with TRBJ2-3; D is undetermined. The CDR3 length is 13 residues. Trimming pared 6 bases from V and 6 bases from J, leaving 13 bases between. The germline V gene encodes CDR1 SGHTA and CDR2 FQGNSA. This CDR3 is CASSPYTVDTQYF. Written as DNA, the CDR3 is TGTGCCAGCAGTCCTTACACAGTTGATACGCAGTATTTT.

As concerns this clonotype: A read error may produce the germline difference seen at one junction end. The chain carries TRBV6-2 or TRBV6-3 and TRBJ1-5, with D hard to call. The V gene's germline CDR1 is MNHEY and CDR2 SVGEGT. CDR3 size: 13 residues. The CDR3 DNA reads as TGTGCCAGCAGGCCGGGTTACAATCAGCCCCAGCGTTTT. Translation gives CASRPGYNQPQRF.

This clonotype was recorded only once. The chain couples TRBV20-1 to TRBJ1-2, with D maybe TRBD1 (5 bases). V shed 3 bases and J shed 1 base, with 12 bases lying between them. Germline CDR1 and CDR2: DFQATT and SNEGSKA (reference sequence). The CDR3 loop spans 14 amino acids. DNA of the CDR3: TGCAGTGCTAGCAACGCGAGGGGTAACTATGGCTACACCTTC. Encoded protein: CSASNARGNYGYTF.

The V and J genes are TRBV3-1 and TRBJ2-7, with D perhaps TRBD1 (6 bases). The CDR3 is made up of 15 amino acids. The germline gives CDR1 LGHDT, CDR2 YNNKEL (reference sequence). V lost 4 bases, J lost 3 bases, and 16 bases lay in between. The DNA for the CDR3 is TGTGCCAGCAGCCGGGCGAGGGTGGGACACTACGAGCAGTACTTC. Its translation is CASSRARVGHYEQYF.

The chain is built from TRBV7-8 and TRBJ1-1; D not resolved. Per the germline V gene, CDR1 is SGHVS and CDR2 is FQNEAQ. Trimming took 1 base from V and 2 from J, leaving 14 bases between them. This CDR3 is built from 16 residues. CDR3 nucleotide sequence: TGTGCCAGCAGCTTAGGGACGGTCGGGGTAAACACTGAAGCTTTCTTT. Translated, it gives CASSLGTVGVNTEAFF.

This clonotype was counted a few times. This chain links TRBV6-2 or TRBV6-3 with TRBJ2-7; D call uncertain. Germline loops: CDR1 MNHEY, CDR2 SVGEGT. The CDR3 has 15 residues. V lost 6 bases, J lost 7 bases, and 22 bases lay in between. The CDR3 region is CASRTPGQALGEQYF. The CDR3 DNA reads as TGTGCCAGCAGAACACCGGGCCAAGCCCTGGGTGAGCAGTACTTC.

This clonotype has a handful of counts. The genes are TRBV10-3 and TRBJ2-7; possibly TRBD1 for D (5 bases). Germline CDR1 and CDR2: ENHRY and SYGVKD. With 8 bases removed from V and 2 bases from J, the gap between germline ends came to 13 bases. This CDR3 contains 13 residues. The chain's CDR3 is CAIGQGSPYEQYF. The CDR3 bases are TGTGCCATCGGGCAGGGAAGTCCCTACGAGCAGTACTTC.

This chain uses TRBV6-6 with TRBJ2-7, with TRBD2 identical over 12 bases. CDR1 is MNHNY and CDR2 is SVGAGI in the germline V gene (reference sequence). CDR3 length: 17 amino acids. Trimming removed 1 base from V and 0 bases from J; junction bases left unmatched: 4. For the CDR3, the DNA is TGTGCCAGCAGTTACTGGACTAGCGGGATAGGCTCCTACGAGCAGTACTTC. This encodes CASSYWTSGIGSYEQYF.

V gene TRBV6-1 combines with J gene TRBJ2-1; the match to TRBD2 covers 12 bases. The CDR3 covers 17 residues. With 7 bases clipped from V and 6 bases from J, the junction kept 13 bases outside the gene matches. CDR1 and CDR2 from the germline V gene are MNHNS and SASEGT. In DNA, the CDR3 is TGTGCCAGCAAACCCTCGGGACTAGCGGGCCCTTTCAATGAGCAGTTCTTC. This translates into CASKPSGLAGPFNEQFF.

This chain joins TRBV7-2 and TRBJ1-6; D may be TRBD1 (6 bases). The CDR3 has 16 amino acids. Trimming removed 3 bases from V and 1 base from J, with 10 bases in between. In germline, CDR1 is SGHTA, CDR2 FQGNSA. The CDR3 reads CASSFRGRSYNSPLHF. The CDR3, as DNA: TGTGCCAGCAGCTTCAGGGGAAGGTCCTATAATTCACCCCTCCACTTT.

V gene TRBV28 combines with J gene TRBJ2-7; TRBD2 aligns across 12 bases. With V trimmed by 4 bases and J by 2 bases, 6 bases remained unmatched. The CDR3 sequence is 16 residues long. The germline gives CDR1 MDHEN, CDR2 SYDVKM. CDR3: CASSSTTSGGPYEQYF. CDR3 nucleotide sequence: TGTGCCAGCAGTTCGACGACTAGCGGGGGACCCTACGAGCAGTACTTC.

This chain connects TRBV21-1 to TRBJ2-7; TRBD1 is the table's D call and was not checked against the DNA. TRBV21-1 is a recognized pseudogene. The CDR3 runs 17 residues. CDR3 amino acids: CASSKAGWDRVGDEQYF. CDR3 nucleotide sequence: TGTGCCAGCAGCAAAGCAGGATGGGACAGGGTAGGGGATGAGCAGTACTTC.

The chain is built from TRBV11-2 and TRBJ2-4; 10 nucleotides line up with TRBD2. Near its end, the DNA agrees better with TRBJ2-7, so the J call may be wrong. Germline CDR1 SGHAT, CDR2 FQNNGV. This CDR3 is built from 15 residues. CDR3 in amino acids: CASSSFLAGVGEQYF. Here the CDR3 DNA reads TGTGCCAGCAGCTCGTTCCTAGCGGGAGTGGGCGAGCAGTACTTC.

This clonotype came up a few times. The V and J genes are TRBV7-9 and TRBJ2-6; a weak D match, TRBD1 (5 bases). Between the trimmed V and J ends, which lost 5 bases and 3 bases, there was a span of 14 bases. The CDR3 spans 16 residues. CDR1 and CDR2 from the germline V gene are SEHNR and FQNEAQ (reference sequence). The CDR3 DNA reads as TGTGCCAGCAGCCTGGCCCAGGGTGGTGGGGCCAACGTCCTGACTTTC. Protein sequence: CASSLAQGGGANVLTF.